One and the same sample provided the 2 T cell receptor beta chains below, sequenced in a study of T cells after yellow fever vaccination. MiXCR was run by TCRdb on the 5' RACE reads, yielding one entry per CDR3 protein. The sample has a few hundred thousand distinct CDR3 sequences; approximately 21% are singletons. The sequences come from PBMCs, collected 15 days after the yellow fever booster vaccination. The receptors derive from a man aged 25-45 years who received the YFV17D yellow fever vaccine.

The table lists this clonotype with a few counts. V gene TRBV7-2 combines with J gene TRBJ2-7, with D possibly being TRBD2 (5 bases). The CDR3 consists of 13 residues. Trimming took off 5 bases at V and 1 base at J, with 9 bases between the two ends. Germline loops: CDR1 SGHTA, CDR2 FQGNSA. In DNA, the CDR3 is TGTGCCAGCAGCGAGGGAACTTCCTACGAGCAGTACTTC. Protein sequence: CASSEGTSYEQYF.

The CDR3 coding sequence is TGCGCCAGCAGCTGGGACGCGAGCCAAGAGACCCAGTACTTC. This gives the protein CASSWDASQETQYF. The chain couples TRBV5-1 to TRBJ2-5; D is tentatively TRBD1 or TRBD2 (5 bases each). Germline-derived CDR1 and CDR2 are SGHRS and YFSETQ. The V gene lost 3 bases and the J gene lost 1 base, with 10 bases spanning the gap. This CDR3 is 14 amino acids long.